The next 7 T cell receptor beta chains were all read from a single sample in a study of T cells in Graves' hyperthyroidism and ophthalmopathy. The investigators amplified TCR beta CDR3 regions from RNA transcripts. An initial round of RT-PCR targeting the TCR CDR3 relied on the HTBI primer set. TCRdb analysed the multiplex PCR reads with MiXCR anew, one entry per CDR3 protein. The sample lists nearly 600,000 distinct CDR3 sequences; about 15% were seen once. Sequencing was carried out using blood. These receptors all come from a woman aged 25-40 years with Graves' hyperthyroidism that later progressed to Graves' ophthalmopathy.

This clonotype showed up many times. This rearrangement joins TRBV12-3 or TRBV12-4 to TRBJ2-7, with D possibly TRBD2 on 6 matching bases. Trimming shortened V by 3 bases and J by 9 bases, and 9 bases separated the two germline ends. This CDR3 comprises 11 residues. Here the CDR3 DNA reads TGTGCCAGCAGTTTGGGAGGACCGCAGTACTTC. Protein: CASSLGGPQYF.

The chain employs TRBV7-9 and TRBJ2-1; 16 bases are shared with TRBD2. Germline lookup yields CDR1 SEHNR and CDR2 FQNEAQ (reference sequence). This CDR3 has 17 amino acids. Trimming took 5 bases from V and 7 from J; bases not matched to a gene: 8. The CDR3 spells CASSHPLGLAGGNEQFF. The DNA for the CDR3 is TGTGCCAGCAGCCACCCGCTGGGACTAGCGGGAGGGAATGAGCAGTTCTTC.

This clonotype was detected ten times or more. The chain has TRBV28 and TRBJ2-7, with a weak D call TRBD1 (6 bases). V was pared by 6 bases and J by 4 bases, with 16 bases between. Germline-derived CDR1 and CDR2 are MDHEN and SYDVKM. The CDR3 contains 14 residues. The CDR3 DNA sequence: TGTGCCAGCAGCCATACCCCAGGGGCGTACGAGCAGTACTTC. Translating it yields CASSHTPGAYEQYF.

The chain couples TRBV6-1 to TRBJ1-1; D is perhaps TRBD1 (5 bases). Trimming shortened V by 9 bases and J by 1 base, and 6 bases separated the two germline ends. The CDR3 runs 11 residues. In germline, CDR1 is MNHNS, CDR2 SASEGT. CDR3 coding DNA: TGTGCCAGTCAGGGGAACACTGAAGCTTTCTTT. Encoded protein: CASQGNTEAFF.

This clonotype showed up many times. This chain uses TRBV19 with TRBJ1-1; D unresolved. Germline CDR1 reads LNHDA; CDR2 reads SQIVND (reference sequence). Trimming stripped 7 bases from V and 7 bases from J, with 19 bases between. The CDR3 totals 14 residues. For the CDR3, the DNA is TGTGCCAGTAAGGGCGAGCTAGCTTTAAGTGAAGCTTTCTTT. Translating gives CASKGELALSEAFF.

This clonotype was detected only a few times. The chain joins TRBV7-9 to TRBJ2-1, with 9 bases that match TRBD2. J gave up 3 bases and V 2 bases, and 8 bases lay outside the gene matches. CDR1 and CDR2 (germline): SEHNR, FQNEAQ (reference sequence). The CDR3 spans 17 residues. DNA for the CDR3: TGTGCCAGCAGCTTATTTTCTAGCGGGATAAACTACAATGAGCAGTTCTTC. Encoded protein: CASSLFSSGINYNEQFF.

About this clonotype itself: The germline gene is not matched at one end of the junction; a read error may be the cause. J is TRBJ1-4 and V is TRBV6-5, with D maybe TRBD1 (6 bases). Germline lookup yields CDR1 MNHEY and CDR2 SVGAGI. CDR3 size: 13 residues. In DNA, the CDR3 is TGTGCCAACATCCGAGGGGGTAATGAAAAACTGTTCTTT. This translates into CANIRGGNEKLFF.